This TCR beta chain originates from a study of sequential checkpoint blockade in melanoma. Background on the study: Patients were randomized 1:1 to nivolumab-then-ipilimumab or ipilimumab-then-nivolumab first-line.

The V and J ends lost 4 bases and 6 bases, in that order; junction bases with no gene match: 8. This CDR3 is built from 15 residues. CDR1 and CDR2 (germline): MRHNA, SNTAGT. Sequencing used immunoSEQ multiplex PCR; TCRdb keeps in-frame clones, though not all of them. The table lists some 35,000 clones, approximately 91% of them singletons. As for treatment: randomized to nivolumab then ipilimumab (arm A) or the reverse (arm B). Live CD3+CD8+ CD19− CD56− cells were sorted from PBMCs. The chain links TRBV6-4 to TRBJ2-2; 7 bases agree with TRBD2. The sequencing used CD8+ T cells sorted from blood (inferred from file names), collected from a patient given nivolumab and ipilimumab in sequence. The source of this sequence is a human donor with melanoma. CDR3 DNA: TGTGCCAGCAGTGCCATGAGCGGGGTCGCCGGGGAGCTGTTTTTT. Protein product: CASSAMSGVAGELFF.